This T cell receptor beta chain comes out of a study of blood T cell repertoires in COVID-19. Germline V CDR1 and CDR2: SNHLY, FYNNEI. The length of the CDR3 is 14 residues. The V segment lost 8 bases and the J segment 6 bases; nucleotides outside the gene matches: 7. Clones were read by immunoSEQ multiplex PCR, and TCRdb kept only the in-frame ones, dropping some. Altogether roughly 59,000 clones are present, around 80% being singletons, with the ten largest covering 10% to 15%. The receptor comes from a man older than 75 with acute or convalescent COVID-19. The gene calls are TRBV2 and TRBJ2-5; 12 bases are shared with TRBD1. Specimen: peripheral blood. Here the CDR3 DNA reads TGTGCCAGCGAGGGACAGGGGGCTTTGAAGACCCAGTACTTC. Residues: CASEGQGALKTQYF.